This T cell receptor beta chain originates from a study of T cell responses to AZD1222 COVID-19 vaccine. Study as a whole: The analysis combined second doses at about 4 or about 12 weeks. Study-level results: Dominant at 160-218 and 743-854, vaccine-associated CD4 TCRs also spanned spike. The donor cohort was predominantly white British with a female majority, and clonal diversity may have been underestimated. Only six people who got AZD1222 tested seropositive at baseline.

The CDR3 extends over 15 amino acids. V dropped 3 bases and J dropped 3; count of bases not matched to a gene: 3. CDR1 MNHEY and CDR2 SMNVEV come from the germline V gene (reference sequence). Worth noting for this clone: Antigen unknown.

The repertoire was sequenced with immunoSEQ multiplex PCR; TCRdb's copy has only in-frame clones and lacks some. The sample has 150,000 to 200,000 clones, about 85% seen once; the top ten hold around 2.6%. This TCR derives from an adult in good health. The sequences come from peripheral blood, collected on day 0 of AZD1222 vaccination. This chain uses TRBV27 with TRBJ2-2; 8 bases line up with TRBD1. The CDR3: CASSFGTGYTGELFF. CDR3 coding DNA: TGTGCCAGCAGTTTTGGGACAGGATACACCGGGGAGCTGTTTTTT.